Listed here are 29 T cell receptor beta chains from one sample, sequenced in a study of blood T cell repertoires in COVID-19. TCRdb keeps only in-frame clones here, not all; method: immunoSEQ multiplex PCR. The sample consists of roughly 150,000 clones, roughly 83% of them appearing once. The sample taken for sequencing was PBMCs or T cells enriched from blood (not recorded which). These receptors came from a man between 65 and 85 years old who had been exposed to COVID-19.

This clone was counted between two and nine times. This CDR3 is CASSIFTGNSPLHF. CDR3 nucleotide sequence: TGTGCCAGCTCAATCTTTACAGGGAATTCACCCCTCCACTTT. This chain joins TRBV2 and TRBJ1-6, with a possible D match to TRBD1 (6 bases). Trimming pared 8 bases from V and 7 bases from J, leaving 15 bases between. The germline gives CDR1 SNHLY, CDR2 FYNNEI. This CDR3 has 14 residues.

The chain combines TRBV11-2 with TRBJ1-5; no firm D call. The CDR3 consists of 13 residues. Per germline, CDR1 SGHAT and CDR2 FQNNGV. Trimming took 5 bases from V and 7 from J, leaving 12 bases between them. This CDR3 is CASSVDGVQPQHF. The CDR3 region has the DNA TGTGCCAGCAGCGTTGACGGGGTCCAGCCCCAGCATTTT.

The rearrangement joins TRBV18 to TRBJ1-1; tentative D call: TRBD1 (5 bases). Deletions cut 6 bases from V and 0 bases from J, with 17 bases between. The length of the CDR3 is 16 residues. Germline lookup yields CDR1 KGHSH and CDR2 LQKENI. CDR3 DNA: TGTGCCAGCTCTCCCCAGGGCGGGGCTATGAACACTGAAGCTTTCTTT. Protein sequence: CASSPQGGAMNTEAFF.

This clone was counted once. J is TRBJ2-3 and V is TRBV7-9; 9 bases are shared with TRBD2. The CDR3 is 15 residues long. Looked up from germline, CDR1 is SEHNR and CDR2 is FQNEAQ (reference sequence). V lost 7 bases and J lost 2; bases outside the gene matches: 7. CDR3 region: CASTQRTSATDTQYF. CDR3 nucleotide sequence: TGTGCCAGCACCCAGAGGACTAGCGCCACAGATACGCAGTATTTT.

This rearrangement joins TRBV7-9 to TRBJ1-4, with TRBD1 as a possible D gene (5 bases). The CDR3 contains 15 residues. Germline loops: CDR1 SEHNR, CDR2 FQNEAQ (reference sequence). The V and J ends lost 2 bases and 7 bases respectively, with 14 bases between them. This CDR3 reads CASSLRQGPSEKLFF. CDR3 DNA: TGTGCCAGCAGCTTACGCCAGGGTCCCAGTGAAAAACTGTTTTTT.

The V and J genes are TRBV19 and TRBJ1-1; TRBD1 is a possible D gene (5 bases). The germline V gene encodes CDR1 LNHDA and CDR2 SQIVND (reference sequence). Trimming removed 5 bases at V and 4 bases at J, with 17 bases between. CDR3 length: 15 residues. CDR3 in amino acids: CASSPEQGASTEAFF. CDR3 bases: TGTGCCAGTAGTCCCGAACAAGGGGCGAGCACTGAAGCTTTCTTT.

The chain couples TRBV7-9 to TRBJ1-2; perhaps TRBD1 as D (5 bases). The germline gives CDR1 SEHNR, CDR2 FQNEAQ (reference sequence). This CDR3 has 13 amino acids. The V end was cut by 3 bases, the J end by 1 base, with 6 bases between. CDR3 sequence (DNA): TGTGCCAGCAGCTTCGACAGTAACTATGGCTACACCTTC. It specifies CASSFDSNYGYTF.

The chain links TRBV19 to TRBJ1-5, with TRBD1 matching over 9 bases. CDR1 and CDR2 (germline): LNHDA, SQIVND (reference sequence). The V gene end was trimmed by 4 bases and the J gene end by 5 bases; junction bases not matched to a gene: 3. The CDR3 contains 14 residues. CDR3 region: CASSNRQGDQPQHF. For the CDR3, the DNA is TGTGCCAGTAGTAACAGACAGGGGGATCAGCCCCAGCATTTT.

A few counts support this clone. This chain uses TRBV9 with TRBJ2-1; D possibly corresponds to TRBD2 (5 bases). CDR1 SGDLS and CDR2 YYNGEE come from the germline V gene. V was shortened by 2 bases and J by 0 bases, with 12 bases between the two germline ends. The CDR3 covers 16 residues. CDR3 loop: CASSVGELPSYNEQFF. CDR3 nucleotide sequence: TGTGCCAGCAGCGTCGGGGAACTGCCCTCCTACAATGAGCAGTTCTTC.

The chain combines TRBV7-2 with TRBJ2-3; the match to TRBD1 covers 7 bases. The length of the CDR3 is 17 residues. V shed 5 bases, J shed 1 base, and the junction held 12 bases outside the gene matches. CDR1 and CDR2 (germline): SGHTA, FQGNSA. CDR3 DNA: TGTGCCAGCAGCCTCCTAGGGGGCAGGGTGGGCACAGATACGCAGTATTTT. It is translated as CASSLLGGRVGTDTQYF.

This clone showed up just a few times. The chain employs TRBV7-2 and TRBJ1-5; 7 positions agree with TRBD1. V shed 5 bases, J shed 10 bases, and the junction held 5 bases outside the gene matches. The CDR3 sequence is 12 residues long. Germline loops: CDR1 SGHTA, CDR2 FQGNSA. CDR3 coding DNA: TGTGCCAGCAGCGTCGGACAGGTTCCCCAGCATTTT. Amino acids: CASSVGQVPQHF.

This clone was observed once. V and J are TRBV11-3 and TRBJ1-1; no definite D call. The ends were cut back, 0 bases at V and 1 base at J, with 6 bases in the middle. The length of the CDR3 is 14 residues. Germline CDR1 SGHNT, CDR2 YENEEA. In nucleotides, the CDR3 is TGTGCCAGCAGCTTAGATCGTTCGAACACTGAAGCTTTCTTT. Translated: CASSLDRSNTEAFF.

This sequence joins TRBV19 and TRBJ1-5, with D possibly matching TRBD1 (6 bases). Germline CDR1 is LNHDA and CDR2 is SQIVND (reference sequence). The CDR3 length is 15 residues. The V end was cut by 4 bases, the J end by 6 bases, with 16 bases between. The CDR3 protein is CASSTLQGESQPQHF. The CDR3 region has the DNA TGTGCCAGTAGTACCTTACAGGGAGAGTCTCAGCCCCAGCATTTT.

The rearrangement links TRBV5-1 to TRBJ1-3; D ambiguous. Deletions cut 0 bases from V and 0 bases from J, with 7 bases between. This CDR3 is built from 15 residues. Germline CDR1 SGHRS, CDR2 YFSETQ. CDR3 in amino acids: CASSLVPGSGNTIYF. The CDR3 nucleotides are TGCGCCAGCAGCTTGGTGCCAGGCTCTGGAAACACCATATATTTT.

This chain connects TRBV28 to TRBJ1-2; 7 positions agree with TRBD1. V lost 4 bases, J lost 5 bases, and 10 bases stayed unmatched. Germline CDR1 MDHEN, CDR2 SYDVKM. This CDR3 comprises 15 residues. Here the CDR3 reads CASSSSGTADYGYTF. The CDR3 coding sequence is TGTGCCAGCAGTTCCTCCGGGACAGCCGATTATGGCTACACCTTC.

CDR3 sequence (DNA): TGTGCCAGCAGTTTATCTACCTTTTACAATGAGCAGTTCTTC. It specifies CASSLSTFYNEQFF. The chain carries TRBV28 and TRBJ2-1; D gene unclear. V was shortened by 1 base and J by 4 bases, with 8 bases between the two germline ends. The germline V gene has CDR1 MDHEN and CDR2 SYDVKM. The CDR3 totals 14 residues.

This clone was recorded a few times. The gene calls are TRBV12-2 and TRBJ2-7; TRBD1 is the table's D call, not checked against the DNA. TRBV12-2 is listed as a pseudogene. This CDR3 has 14 residues. The CDR3 region has the DNA TGTGCAAGTCGCCCCGGGACAGGGATTTACGAGCAGTACTTC. It is translated as CASRPGTGIYEQYF.

The genes are TRBV7-9 and TRBJ1-5, with 9 bases aligning to TRBD1. Unmatched junction bases numbered 7, after V lost 1 base and J lost 9 bases. The germline V gene has CDR1 SEHNR and CDR2 FQNEAQ (reference sequence). The CDR3 has 15 residues. The CDR3 DNA follows: TGTGCCAGCAGCTTAGGGACAGGGGTCCGGGCGCCCCAGCATTTT. Translated: CASSLGTGVRAPQHF.

V gene TRBV4-3 combines with J gene TRBJ2-5; TRBD1 matches 8 bases. Losses at the gene ends were 4 bases for V and 0 bases for J; bases not matched to a gene: 4. This CDR3 spans 15 amino acids. Germline-derived CDR1 and CDR2 are LGHNA and YSLEER. DNA for the CDR3: TGCGCCAGCAGCCGACACAGGGGGTACCAAGAGACCCAGTACTTC. Its translation: CASSRHRGYQETQYF.

CDR3 sequence reads: CASSVTGDRANVLTF. The CDR3 nucleotides are TGCGCCAGCAGCGTGACAGGGGACAGGGCCAACGTCCTGACTTTC. The chain combines TRBV5-1 with TRBJ2-6; TRBD1 agrees at 8 bases. V was clipped by 4 bases and J by 5 bases; unmatched bases: 5. Germline V lookup: CDR1 SGHRS, CDR2 YFSETQ. The CDR3 loop spans 15 amino acids.

The CDR3 nucleotides read TGTGCCAGCAGTGAAGCGTTAGGGAGTAGGTATGGCTACACCTTC. Translation: CASSEALGSRYGYTF. The V call is TRBV6-1, the J call TRBJ1-2; D unresolved. Germline V gives CDR1 MNHNS, CDR2 SASEGT. The CDR3 runs 15 residues. The V gene lost 0 bases and the J gene lost 5 bases, with 13 bases spanning the gap.

The chain uses TRBV19 and TRBJ2-1; 7 positions agree with TRBD1. The CDR3 extends over 15 amino acids. V lost 1 base and J lost 0; bases outside the gene matches: 0. The V gene's germline CDR1 is LNHDA and CDR2 SQIVND (reference sequence). CDR3 sequence reads: CASSIGDSSYNEQFF. The CDR3 DNA sequence: TGTGCCAGTAGTATAGGGGACAGCTCCTACAATGAGCAGTTCTTC.

CDR3 nucleotides: TGTGCCAGCAGCCCCAAGATAGTACGACAGGGGGCTAGGGAGCAGTTCTTC. Translated: CASSPKIVRQGAREQFF. The genes are TRBV3-1 (or the pseudogene TRBV3-2) and TRBJ2-1, with TRBD1 matching over 10 bases. Germline CDR1 and CDR2: LGHDT and YNNKEL (reference sequence). The CDR3 totals 17 residues. The V gene end was trimmed by 4 bases and the J gene end by 10 bases; junction bases not matched to a gene: 16.

The chain employs TRBV18 and TRBJ2-2; 8 bases align to TRBD1. Per the germline V gene, CDR1 is KGHSH and CDR2 is LQKENI. The CDR3 spans 15 residues. Losses at the gene ends were 4 bases for V and 0 bases for J; bases not matched to a gene: 1. The CDR3 bases are TGTGCCAGCTCACTACAGGGGGCGAACACCGGGGAGCTGTTTTTT. Encoded protein: CASSLQGANTGELFF.

V gene TRBV5-6 combines with J gene TRBJ1-4; D perhaps matches TRBD1 (6 bases). The germline V gene has CDR1 SGHDT and CDR2 YYEEEE. Trimming cost V 4 bases and J 8 bases, with 21 bases left between them. This CDR3 comprises 16 residues. CDR3 amino acids: CASSSTGLQAREKLFF. The CDR3 DNA follows: TGTGCCAGCAGCAGTACAGGGTTGCAGGCGCGGGAAAAACTGTTTTTT.

V is TRBV6-1 and J is TRBJ2-4, with a tentative D call TRBD1 (7 bases). The ends were cut back, 5 bases at V and 3 bases at J, with 11 bases in the middle. Looked up from germline, CDR1 is MNHNS and CDR2 is SASEGT. The CDR3 spans 14 residues. The CDR3 spells CASSRGDSKNIQYF. The CDR3 DNA follows: TGTGCCAGCAGTAGGGGGGACAGCAAAAACATTCAGTACTTC.

V and J are TRBV5-1 and TRBJ2-3; D uncertain. The CDR3 contains 14 residues. Germline CDR1 reads SGHRS; CDR2 reads YFSETQ. V was clipped by 0 bases and J by 14 bases, with 19 bases between them. CDR3: CASSLDGTSDTRYF. The CDR3 bases are TGCGCCAGCAGCTTGGATGGTACGTCAGATACCCGGTATTTT.

The chain is built from TRBV10-3 and TRBJ2-3; tentative D call: TRBD1 (5 bases). This CDR3 has 14 amino acids. V lost 3 bases, J lost 2 bases, and 9 bases lay in between. From germline, CDR1 is ENHRY and CDR2 SYGVKD. CDR3 coding DNA: TGTGCCATCAGTGATAGGGGTCTCACAGATACGCAGTATTTT. This codes for CAISDRGLTDTQYF.

The chain uses TRBV4-1 and TRBJ1-4; D remains unclear. Germline V gene sequence: CDR1 MGHRA, CDR2 YSYEKL. The CDR3 has 11 residues. The V end lost 1 base, the J end lost 11 bases, and 5 bases lay between the germline ends. The CDR3 loop is CASSQVGKLFF. CDR3 nucleotides: TGCGCCAGCAGCCAAGTTGGCAAACTGTTTTTT.